This T cell receptor (beta chain) stems from a study of blood T cell repertoires in COVID-19. This clone was seen once. V trimming: 7 bases; J trimming: 5 bases; junction bases outside the gene matches: 4. The CDR3 consists of 15 residues. From germline, CDR1 is ENHRY and CDR2 SYGVKD. TCRdb keeps only in-frame clones here, not all; method: immunoSEQ multiplex PCR. This table holds a few hundred thousand clones, around 87% found once. Ages ranged from about 18 to 89 years, with residence in around 24 US areas. Participant reports of clinical history set cohort assignment. Two consecutive negative NP/OP PCR tests, clearance, or resolved symptoms defined Cohort 3 recovery.

The sequence was obtained from a man aged 30-40 years who had recovered from COVID-19. The genes are TRBV10-3 and TRBJ2-3, with TRBD2 matching 15 bases. The specimen sequenced was PBMCs or T cells enriched from blood (not recorded which). CDR3 in DNA: TGTGCCATCACCGGGACTAGCGGGGGGTTAGATACGCAGTATTTT. Its protein is CAITGTSGGLDTQYF.